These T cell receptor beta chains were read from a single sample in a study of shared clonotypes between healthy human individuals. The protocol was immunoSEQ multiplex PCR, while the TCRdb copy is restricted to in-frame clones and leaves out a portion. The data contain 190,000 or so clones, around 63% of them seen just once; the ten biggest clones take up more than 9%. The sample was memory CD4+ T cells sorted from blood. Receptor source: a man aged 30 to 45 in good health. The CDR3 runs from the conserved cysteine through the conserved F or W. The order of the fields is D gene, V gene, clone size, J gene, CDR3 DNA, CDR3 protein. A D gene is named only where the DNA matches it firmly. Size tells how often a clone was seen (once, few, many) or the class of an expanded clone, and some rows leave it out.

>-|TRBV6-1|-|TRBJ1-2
TGTGCCAGCAGTGTTGGCCAGGGCTACACCTTC
CASSVGQGYTF
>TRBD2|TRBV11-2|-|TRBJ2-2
TGTGCCAGCAGCTCGATACGAGGGAGGGGCGAAGACACCGGGGAGCTGTTTTTT
CASSSIRGRGEDTGELFF
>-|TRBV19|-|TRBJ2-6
TGTGCCAGTAGTTCTCATTTCGGTCCAGGCGCCTCTGGGGCCAACGTCCTGACTTTC
CASSSHFGPGASGANVLTF
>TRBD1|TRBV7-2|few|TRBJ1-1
TGTGCCAGCAGCCCGGACAGGGGGAACACTGAAGCTTTCTTT
CASSPDRGNTEAFF
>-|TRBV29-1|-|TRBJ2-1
TGCAGCGTTCCCGGGTCTAGCTCCTACAATGAGCAGTTCTTC
CSVPGSSSYNEQFF
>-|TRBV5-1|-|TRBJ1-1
TGCGCCAGCAGCTTTTTTTCTGGTAGAGGGAACACTGAAGCTTTCTTT
CASSFFSGRGNTEAFF
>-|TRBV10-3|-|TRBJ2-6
TGTGCCATCAGTGGAGGGGGTGGGGCCAACGTCCTGACTTTC
CAISGGGGANVLTF
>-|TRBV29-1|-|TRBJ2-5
TGCAGCGTGTCGCTGGCGGGACTGAGGGAGACCCAGTACTTC
CSVSLAGLRETQYF
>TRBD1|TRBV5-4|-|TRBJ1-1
TGTGCCAGCAGCCCGAGGACAGGGCCAATGAACACTGAAGCTTTCTTT
CASSPRTGPMNTEAFF
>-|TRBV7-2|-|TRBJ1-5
TGTGCCAGCAGCTTAGTCCCCGGGGGGGGCGCGAATCAGCCCCAGCATTTT
CASSLVPGGGANQPQHF
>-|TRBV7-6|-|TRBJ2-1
TGTGCCAGCAGCTCGAACAGGGTCTCCTACAATGAGCAGTTCTTC
CASSSNRVSYNEQFF
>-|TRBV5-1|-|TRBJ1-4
TGCGCCAGCGCTAAGCTTAGTCGGGGAGGTAATGAAAAACTGTTTTTT
CASAKLSRGGNEKLFF
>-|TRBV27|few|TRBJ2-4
TGTGCCAGCAGTGCAAGACCCGGGGTCAAAAACATTCAGTACTTC
CASSARPGVKNIQYF
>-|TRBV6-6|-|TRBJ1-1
TGTGCCAGCAGTTACTCACCAGGGGCCACTGAAGCTTTCTTT
CASSYSPGATEAFF
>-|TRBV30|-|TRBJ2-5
TGTGCCTGGAGCGCGGGGCACGAGGAGACCCAGTACTTC
CAWSAGHEETQYF
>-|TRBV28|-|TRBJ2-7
TGTGCCAGCAGTTTCATCAACTACGAGCAGTACTTC
CASSFINYEQYF
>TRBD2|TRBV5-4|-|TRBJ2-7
TGTGCCAGCAGCCCGGCGGGGGGAGACAGGTACGAGCAGTACTTC
CASSPAGGDRYEQYF
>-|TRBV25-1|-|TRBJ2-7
TGTGCCAGCAGTGAAACCCGTACCGAGCAGTACTTC
CASSETRTEQYF
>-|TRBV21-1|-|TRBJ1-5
TGTGCCAGCAGCGCCGACAGGGGGCTTAGTAATCAGCCCCAGCATTTT
CASSADRGLSNQPQHF
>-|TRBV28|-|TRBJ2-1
TGTGCCAGCAGTTTACTGCTAGGCTCCTACAATGAGCAGTTCTTC
CASSLLLGSYNEQFF
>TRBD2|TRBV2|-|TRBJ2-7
TGTGCCAGCAAGGCGGGACTATCTTTCCACGAGCAGTACTTC
CASKAGLSFHEQYF
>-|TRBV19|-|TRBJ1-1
TGTGCCAGTAGTCCCCCGGTTCGTGGTTTGTCTGAAGCTTTCTTT
CASSPPVRGLSEAFF
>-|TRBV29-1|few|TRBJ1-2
TGCAGCGTTGGGACAGCTAACTATGGCTACACCTTC
CSVGTANYGYTF
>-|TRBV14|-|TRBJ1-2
TGTGCCAGCAGCCAAGGGTTAAATGTGGCAGGGAAAAGCCATGGCTACACCTTC
CASSQGLNVAGKSHGYTF
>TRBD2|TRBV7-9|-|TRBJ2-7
TGTGCCAGCAGCTTAGGTAGCGGGGCTACCTACGAGCAGTACTTC
CASSLGSGATYEQYF
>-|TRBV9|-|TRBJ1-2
TGTGCCAGCAGCGTGTTTGAGGGTATAGGGGGCTACACCTTC
CASSVFEGIGGYTF